By share, the clone carrying this T cell receptor beta chain ranks as large. The antigen is unknown. One entry per CDR3 protein, called by TCRdb with MiXCR from the 5' RACE reads. The sample has several thousand distinct CDR3 sequences, 15% to 20% seen once. The sample originates from a study of spatial heterogeneity in lung cancer. Study-level findings and limits: Counts that tracked tumor mutation counts were those of expanded intratumoral alpha and beta TCRs.

V was trimmed by 2 bases and J by 0 bases, leaving 10 bases between them. The CDR3 runs 14 residues. Germline V gene data show CDR1 as DFQATT and CDR2 as SNEGSKA (reference sequence). Documented time point: sample taken at primary tumor resection. The TCR sequence derives from a male donor with early-stage non-small cell lung cancer. The chain has TRBV20-1 and TRBJ1-2, with a tentative D call TRBD1 (5 bases). Here the sequenced sample was lung tumor tissue, taken at surgery. The CDR3 loop reads CSARSDRPNYGYTF. Here the CDR3 DNA reads TGCAGTGCTAGAAGTGACAGACCTAACTATGGCTACACCTTC.